This T cell receptor beta chain was retrieved from a study of blood T cell repertoires in COVID-19. The table came from immunoSEQ multiplex PCR; TCRdb's copy has only in-frame clones and leaves some out. The table has about 320,000 clones, approximately 90% seen once; the top ten hold roughly 10%. V was clipped by 5 bases and J by 3 bases, with 14 bases between them. CDR3 length: 13 residues. Germline CDR1 is SQVTM and CDR2 is ANQGSEA. The sequencing sample was made of PBMCs or T cells enriched from blood (not recorded which). V gene TRBV29-1 combines with J gene TRBJ2-7; no reliable D call. The clonotype comes from a woman under 30 who had recovered from COVID-19. The CDR3 DNA sequence: TGCAGCGTTTTCTCGCCAGGAAGCTACGAGCAGTACTTC. Amino acids: CSVFSPGSYEQYF.